The T cell receptor (beta chain) described here comes from a study of beta chain features in type 1 diabetes. Study-level points and caveats: For type 1 diabetes patients, VDJ junctions showed fewer insertions and more deletions. Moderately but significantly shorter TCRB CDR3s were found in Type 1 diabetes patients in all four CD4+ subsets.

The isolated RNA, all of it, was reverse transcribed, so expressed TCRB transcripts were what got sequenced. Profiling relied on immunoSEQ multiplex PCR, and the TCRdb table lists in-frame clones only, not all of them. The sample has almost 350,000 clones, 6.5% to 10% seen once. As for this clone: Its specificity is unknown.

There was one heparinised blood draw per donor, averaging roughly 0.12 L. Sorting of CD4+ naive, central memory, regulatory and stem cell-like memory cells was performed via CD45RO/CCR7/CD25/CD127/CD95/CD27. The sequencing input was central memory CD4+ T cells from blood. The clonotype originates from a woman aged 18-29 years in good health.

For the CDR3, the DNA is TGCGCCAGCAGCTTGGGGCAGCTCCAAGAGACCCAGTACTTC. Protein product: CASSLGQLQETQYF. The chain joins TRBV5-1 to TRBJ2-5; D unclear. The CDR3 is 14 residues long. CDR1 and CDR2 (germline): SGHRS, YFSETQ. Trimming pared 0 bases from V and 1 base from J, leaving 7 bases between.